This T cell receptor (beta chain) was sequenced in a study of cytomegalovirus exposure and HLA in healthy donors. After removal of 6 bases from V and 6 bases from J, the junction contained 18 bases not matched to a gene. The germline gives CDR1 SNHLY, CDR2 FYNNEI. The CDR3 extends over 17 amino acids. With 60 Vbeta and 13 Jbeta primers, the PCR was carried out. Measured with immunoSEQ multiplex PCR; TCRdb has only the in-frame clones, and not every one. Of about 170,000 clones in the sample, roughly 85% are singletons; the top ten hold 1%. Source material: PBMCs. This sequence was found in a boy aged 2-15 years in good health and CMV-seronegative. The chain links TRBV2 to TRBJ2-3, with TRBD2 matching over 7 bases. CDR3 in DNA: TGTGCCAGCAGAGGCCTTCGGGGGGTAGCGGTGAAGGATACGCAGTATTTT. It is translated as CASRGLRGVAVKDTQYF.